This passage covers 28 T cell receptor beta chains from one sample sequenced in a study of PD-L1 blockade in urothelial cancer. Clones were sequenced by immunoSEQ multiplex PCR, and TCRdb holds only the in-frame ones, with some missing. The repertoire holds about 87,000 clones, with roughly 84% as singletons. Sample time point: pretreatment peripheral blood. The sequencing here drew on PBMCs, taken around atezolizumab (anti-PD-L1) treatment. Source of these receptors: a man between 60 and 70 years old with urothelial cancer.

This rearrangement joins TRBV30 to TRBJ1-2, with 8 bases fitting TRBD1. Looked up from germline, CDR1 is GTSNPN and CDR2 is SVGIG (reference sequence). The V segment lost 1 base and the J segment 0 bases; nucleotides outside the gene matches: 1. CDR3 length: 14 amino acids. The CDR3 nucleotides read TGTGCCTGGAGTGCAGGGGGCTCTAACTATGGCTACACCTTC. Translated, it gives CAWSAGGSNYGYTF.

Note on this clone: Other DNA sequences in this specimen translate into the identical CDR3. This rearrangement joins TRBV5-6 to TRBJ2-2, with 9 positions matching TRBD1. CDR1 is SGHDT and CDR2 is YYEEEE in the germline V gene. The CDR3 runs to 15 residues. J gave up 1 base and V 4 bases, and 2 bases lay outside the gene matches. This CDR3 is CASSLGQGNTGELFF. DNA for the CDR3: TGTGCCAGCAGCCTGGGACAGGGGAACACCGGGGAGCTGTTTTTT.

This clone was seen only once. V usage is TRBV28 and J usage is TRBJ2-1, with 9 bases fitting TRBD2. Germline trimming cut 5 bases from V and 6 bases from J; bases unmatched to any gene: 8. CDR1 is MDHEN, CDR2 SYDVKM, per germline. The CDR3 is made up of 15 amino acids. The CDR3 region is CASSPRVAGANEQFF. Here the CDR3 DNA reads TGTGCCAGCAGTCCCCGGGTAGCGGGAGCCAATGAGCAGTTCTTC.

The sample holds one count of this clone. The chain joins TRBV7-2 to TRBJ2-3; tentative D call: TRBD1 (6 bases). Trimming left V 5 bases short and J 0 bases short, with 15 bases between. The CDR3 length is 16 residues. The V gene's germline CDR1 is SGHTA and CDR2 FQGNSA. The CDR3, as DNA: TGTGCCAGCAGCACACGGGACATTCGCAGCACAGATACGCAGTATTTT. Its translation: CASSTRDIRSTDTQYF. The complete variable domain, with remaining parts taken from reference TRBV7-2 and TRBJ2-3, reads GAGVSQSPSNKVTEKGKDVELRCDPISGHTALYWYRQSLGQGLEFLIYFQGNSAPDKSGLPSDRFSAERTGGSVSTLTIQRTQQEDSAVYLCASSTRDIRSTDTQYFGPGTRLTVL.

The table lists this clone with a count of one. The V and J genes are TRBV27 and TRBJ1-2; D gene ambiguous. The CDR3 is made up of 14 amino acids. The V gene lost 5 bases and the J gene lost 13 bases, with 23 bases spanning the gap. CDR1 MNHEY and CDR2 SMNVEV come from the germline V gene (reference sequence). In nucleotides, the CDR3 is TGTGCCAGCAGTCCCGGGTCCCCTTTGTCGGAGTCCACCTTC. Residues: CASSPGSPLSESTF.

The chain links TRBV19 to TRBJ1-5; D gene uncertain. Germline CDR1 is LNHDA and CDR2 is SQIVND (reference sequence). Between the trimmed V and J ends, which lost 3 bases and 6 bases, there was a span of 9 bases. This CDR3 has 13 amino acids. The CDR3 DNA follows: TGTGCCAGTAGTATCCGTCCTATTCAGCCCCAGCATTTT. Its translation: CASSIRPIQPQHF. Supplemented by reference TRBV19 and TRBJ1-5, the full variable domain reads DGGITQSPKYLFRKEGQNVTLSCEQNLNHDAMYWYRQDPGQGLRLIYYSQIVNDFQKGDIAEGYSVSREKKESFPLTVTSAQKNPTAFYLCASSIRPIQPQHFGDGTRLSIL.

The gene calls are TRBV19 and TRBJ2-7; the D gene is possibly TRBD2 (7 bases). V gave up 6 bases and J gave up 2 bases, with 17 bases separating them. CDR1 is LNHDA and CDR2 is SQIVND in the germline V gene (reference sequence). The CDR3 runs 15 residues. Here the CDR3 DNA reads TGTGCCAGTAGAAAAGATGAGGGGGGGACCTACGAGCAGTACTTC. Protein sequence: CASRKDEGGTYEQYF.

The CDR3 nucleotides read TGTGCCAGCAGCTTAGCGGATACAGGGGGGAGGGAGCAGTTCTTC. Amino acids: CASSLADTGGREQFF. This rearrangement joins TRBV11-2 to TRBJ2-1; 8 positions agree with TRBD1. This CDR3 spans 15 amino acids. Germline CDR1 reads SGHAT; CDR2 reads FQNNGV. Germline trimming cut 1 base from V and 10 bases from J; bases unmatched to any gene: 9.

The chain recombines TRBV14 with TRBJ2-7; 7 nucleotides align to TRBD1. The CDR3 is 20 amino acids. CDR1 is SGHDN, CDR2 FVKESK, per germline. Trimming took 2 bases from V and 5 from J; bases not matched to a gene: 24. CDR3 amino acids: CASSQRTVRIGPGQQHEQYF. DNA of the CDR3: TGTGCCAGCAGCCAAAGAACCGTGAGGATCGGGCCGGGACAGCAACACGAGCAGTACTTC.

CDR3 sequence (DNA): TGTGCCAGCAGCGTAGGACAGGGAAATGAAAAACTGTTTTTT. Its translation: CASSVGQGNEKLFF. The rearrangement links TRBV9 to TRBJ1-4, with 7 bases lining up with TRBD1. CDR1 and CDR2 (germline): SGDLS, YYNGEE. The CDR3 totals 14 residues. V dropped 0 bases and J dropped 5; count of bases not matched to a gene: 1.

The chain combines TRBV5-5 with TRBJ2-1; tentatively, D is TRBD2 (5 bases). V was trimmed by 0 bases and J by 7 bases, leaving 14 bases between them. CDR3 length equals 15 residues. Germline values: CDR1 SGHKS, CDR2 YYEKEE (reference sequence). The CDR3 bases are TGTGCCAGCAGCTTGGCCACGGGATCTTGGAATGAGCAGTTCTTC. The encoded protein is CASSLATGSWNEQFF. Supplemented by reference TRBV5-5 and TRBJ2-1, the full variable domain reads DAGVTQSPTHLIKTRGQQVTLRCSPISGHKSVSWYQQVLGQGPQFIFQYYEKEERGRGNFPDRFSARQFPNYSSELNVNALLLGDSALYLCASSLATGSWNEQFFGPGTRLTVL.

This sequence joins TRBV5-6 and TRBJ2-7, with 10 bases matching TRBD2. The V gene's germline CDR1 is SGHDT and CDR2 YYEEEE. CDR3 length: 16 amino acids. J lost 2 bases, V lost 4 bases, and 9 bases had no gene match. CDR3 DNA: TGTGCCAGCAGCCCGCAACTAGCGGGGTGGACCTACGAGCAGTACTTC. Residues: CASSPQLAGWTYEQYF.

This clone has only a few counts. The chain recombines TRBV19 with TRBJ1-6, with D possibly being TRBD1 (5 bases). The germline V gene has CDR1 LNHDA and CDR2 SQIVND (reference sequence). V was shortened by 0 bases and J by 9 bases, with 12 bases between the two germline ends. The CDR3 is made up of 15 amino acids. Here the CDR3 DNA reads TGTGCCAGTAGTATAGAAGGGGCCTCCGCTTCACCCCTCCACTTT. The encoded protein is CASSIEGASASPLHF.

The chain joins TRBV28 to TRBJ1-5; perhaps TRBD1 as D (5 bases). The germline V gene has CDR1 MDHEN and CDR2 SYDVKM. Deletions cut 6 bases from V and 0 bases from J, with 12 bases between. The length of the CDR3 is 15 residues. CDR3 sequence reads: CASSPQQVSNQPQHF. The CDR3 DNA reads as TGTGCCAGCAGCCCCCAACAGGTTAGCAATCAGCCCCAGCATTTT.

The chain joins TRBV5-1 to TRBJ2-5; 8 nucleotides agree with TRBD1. The CDR3 is 15 residues long. Germline V gives CDR1 SGHRS, CDR2 YFSETQ. V was pared by 0 bases and J by 5 bases, with 6 bases of the junction left unmatched. The CDR3 region has the DNA TGCGCCAGCAGCTTGGAACAAGGGACAGGCGAGACCCAGTACTTC. Amino acid sequence: CASSLEQGTGETQYF.

The chain carries TRBV18 and TRBJ2-4; D remains unclear. The CDR3 loop spans 17 amino acids. Deletions cut 5 bases from V and 5 bases from J, with 22 bases between. The germline gives CDR1 KGHSH, CDR2 LQKENI. DNA of the CDR3: TGTGCCAGCTCAACCCCCGTTGAACAAGTCTTCCAAAACATTCAGTACTTC. Translation gives CASSTPVEQVFQNIQYF.

This clone was seen only once. V usage is TRBV2 and J usage is TRBJ2-7, with 7 bases that match TRBD1. Germline V gives CDR1 SNHLY, CDR2 FYNNEI. The length of the CDR3 is 16 residues. V lost 6 bases, J lost 5 bases, and 16 bases stayed unmatched. In DNA form, the CDR3 reads TGTGCCAGCAGGGATGACAGGGCCGGTTTTCAGGACGAGCAGTACTTC. Encoded protein: CASRDDRAGFQDEQYF.

The table lists this clone with a count of one. The CDR3: CASSENRAESRNTEAFF. In DNA form, the CDR3 reads TGTGCCAGCAGTGAGAACAGGGCTGAGTCCAGGAACACTGAAGCTTTCTTT. The chain employs TRBV6-1 and TRBJ1-1; D may be TRBD1 (6 bases). The CDR3 runs to 17 residues. Germline values: CDR1 MNHNS, CDR2 SASEGT. Trimming cost V 3 bases and J 1 base, with 18 bases left between them.

This clone was observed a single time. The chain joins TRBV5-5 to TRBJ1-3, with D perhaps matching TRBD1 (5 bases). V gave up 0 bases and J gave up 0 bases, with 10 bases separating them. Per germline, CDR1 SGHKS and CDR2 YYEKEE (reference sequence). CDR3 length: 16 residues. The CDR3 sequence is CASSLAGIHSGNTIYF. Written as DNA, the CDR3 is TGTGCCAGCAGCTTGGCAGGGATTCACTCTGGAAACACCATATATTTT.

The chain couples TRBV27 to TRBJ2-7; tentatively, D is TRBD1 (6 bases). CDR1 and CDR2 (germline): MNHEY, SMNVEV (reference sequence). The CDR3 spans 14 residues. Trimming pared 0 bases from V and 3 bases from J, leaving 9 bases between. The CDR3 protein is CASSLSQGYYEQYF. Here the CDR3 DNA reads TGTGCCAGCAGTTTATCACAGGGTTACTACGAGCAGTACTTC.

V is TRBV11-2 and J is TRBJ2-5; tentative D call: TRBD2 (6 bases). CDR3 length: 14 amino acids. The germline gives CDR1 SGHAT, CDR2 FQNNGV. V lost 6 bases to trimming and J lost 1 base, with 12 bases between them. The chain's CDR3 is CASRRPGLQETQYF. The CDR3 DNA reads as TGTGCCAGCAGGCGCCCGGGACTCCAAGAGACCCAGTACTTC.

The gene calls are TRBV6-5 and TRBJ2-2; the match to TRBD2 covers 9 bases. This CDR3 has 13 amino acids. Germline V gives CDR1 MNHEY, CDR2 SVGAGI. The V and J ends lost 7 bases and 6 bases, in that order; junction bases with no gene match: 3. For the CDR3, the DNA is TGTGCCAGCACCTTAGCGGGGGCCGGGGAGCTGTTTTTT. Protein: CASTLAGAGELFF.

The chain carries TRBV28 and TRBJ2-7; 8 bases align to TRBD1. The germline V gene has CDR1 MDHEN and CDR2 SYDVKM. V shed 7 bases, J shed 2 bases, and the junction held 7 bases outside the gene matches. CDR3 size: 14 residues. This chain's CDR3 is CASIPGQATYEQYF. The CDR3 region has the DNA TGTGCCAGCATTCCGGGACAGGCGACCTACGAGCAGTACTTC.

V gene TRBV21-1 combines with J gene TRBJ1-1. TRBV21-1 is a recognized pseudogene. The CDR3 is 16 amino acids. CDR3 coding DNA: TGTGCCAGCAGCACAATGCCGGGGAAGCGAAACACTGAAGCTTTCTTT. This codes for CASSTMPGKRNTEAFF.

This clone was detected once. This chain links TRBV4-3 with TRBJ1-2; perhaps TRBD1 as D (5 bases). Germline loops: CDR1 LGHNA, CDR2 YSLEER. This CDR3 region has 14 residues. The germline V and J ends were trimmed by 0 bases and 7 bases, with 12 bases remaining between them. CDR3 residues: CASSQDSRASGYTF. The CDR3 nucleotides read TGCGCCAGCAGCCAAGATTCCAGGGCCAGTGGCTACACCTTC.

The V gene is TRBV5-6, the J gene TRBJ2-7; perhaps TRBD1 as D (5 bases). The V gene's germline CDR1 is SGHDT and CDR2 YYEEEE. V was pared by 4 bases and J by 0 bases, with 8 bases between. CDR3 length: 13 residues. CDR3 sequence reads: CASSPDTSYEQYF. The CDR3 DNA reads TGTGCCAGCAGCCCGGACACCTCCTACGAGCAGTACTTC.

This clone has more than one count but fewer than ten. The chain carries TRBV19 and TRBJ2-6; D not resolved. Between the trimmed V and J ends, which lost 5 bases and 2 bases, there was a span of 7 bases. This CDR3 comprises 14 residues. Germline assignment: CDR1 LNHDA and CDR2 SQIVND (reference sequence). The CDR3 protein is CASSAQAGANVLTF. In DNA, the CDR3 is TGTGCCAGTAGTGCCCAGGCTGGGGCCAACGTCCTGACTTTC.

This clone was counted between two and nine times. This chain uses TRBV10-2 with TRBJ1-4; possibly TRBD1 for D (5 bases). Looked up from germline, CDR1 is WSHSY and CDR2 is SAAADI. The CDR3 loop spans 15 amino acids. Trimming pared 6 bases from V and 0 bases from J, leaving 11 bases between. CDR3 in DNA: TGCGCCAGCAGGGGAGGACAAGCAACTAATGAAAAACTGTTTTTT. Amino acid sequence: CASRGGQATNEKLFF.